The present entry profiles one T cell receptor (beta chain) with its context. This CDR3 is built from 15 residues. CDR1 is LGHDT and CDR2 is YNNKEL in the germline V gene (reference sequence). The V segment lost 4 bases and the J segment 5 bases; nucleotides outside the gene matches: 10. This sample was included in a study of blood T cell repertoires in COVID-19. Study context: From the United States, Italy and Spain came samples of acute and convalescent COVID-19. T cells, B-cell-depleted T cells, or PBMCs supplied cDNA or gDNA.

Assay used: immunoSEQ multiplex PCR; TCRdb lists only in-frame clones, some missing. The sample includes over 110,000 clones, around 80% of them seen just once. The source material was peripheral blood. The receptor comes from a man aged 55 to 70 with active or convalescent COVID-19. V is TRBV3-1 (or the pseudogene TRBV3-2) and J is TRBJ1-2, with TRBD1 identical over 7 bases. CDR3 in DNA: TGTGCCAGCAGCCCTCCGGAGGACAGGCAGTATGGCTACACCTTC. Translated: CASSPPEDRQYGYTF.